The 9 T cell receptor beta chains below come from one sample, sequenced in a study of blood T cell repertoires in COVID-19. Clones were sequenced by immunoSEQ multiplex PCR, and TCRdb holds only the in-frame ones, with some missing. The table shows under 300,000 clones, with roughly 90% occurring only once. Sequencing input: peripheral blood. The receptors were sampled from a woman in her twenties or thirties with acute or convalescent COVID-19.

This clone was detected once. The rearrangement joins TRBV25-1 to TRBJ2-3, with 12 nucleotides matching TRBD1. The CDR3 length is 15 residues. CDR1 MGHDK and CDR2 SYGVNS come from the germline V gene. The V gene end was trimmed by 4 bases and the J gene end by 7 bases; junction bases not matched to a gene: 6. CDR3 protein: CASSAAGQGAYTQYF. CDR3 sequence (DNA): TGTGCCAGCAGTGCCGCGGGACAGGGGGCATATACGCAGTATTTT.

This clone showed up just once. The chain employs TRBV30 and TRBJ1-3, with D possibly TRBD1 on 6 matching bases. Germline V gives CDR1 GTSNPN, CDR2 SVGIG (reference sequence). V lost 8 bases and J lost 0, with 26 bases in between. This CDR3 has 18 residues. CDR3 in amino acids: CAGKASRGLIVSGNTIYF. Here the CDR3 DNA reads TGTGCCGGCAAAGCCTCCAGGGGCCTGATCGTCTCTGGAAACACCATATATTTT.

V gene TRBV14 combines with J gene TRBJ2-7; 10 nucleotides match TRBD2. Germline V CDR1 and CDR2: SGHDN, FVKESK. The CDR3 contains 13 residues. Trimming removed 2 bases from V and 13 bases from J; junction bases left unmatched: 8. CDR3 sequence: CASSQNLAGVSYF. The CDR3 bases are TGTGCCAGCAGCCAAAACCTAGCGGGGGTTTCCTACTTC.

The chain recombines TRBV10-1 with TRBJ2-7, with 9 bases aligning to TRBD2. Trimming at V came to 4 bases and at J to 1 base, leaving 17 bases not matched to a gene. The germline V gene has CDR1 WNHNN and CDR2 SYGVQD (reference sequence). The CDR3 is 19 residues long. The CDR3 protein is CASSVKSGRNSGRSYEQYF. For the CDR3, the DNA is TGCGCCAGCAGTGTGAAGAGCGGGAGGAATTCAGGTAGGTCCTACGAGCAGTACTTC.

This chain links TRBV5-4 with TRBJ2-2; D not resolved. V was pared by 1 base and J by 0 bases, with 7 bases between. CDR3 length: 15 amino acids. CDR1 SGHNT and CDR2 YYREEE come from the germline V gene (reference sequence). Here the CDR3 reads CASSLPTANTGELFF. CDR3 sequence (DNA): TGTGCCAGCAGCTTGCCTACAGCGAACACCGGGGAGCTGTTTTTT.

The genes are TRBV29-1 and TRBJ2-5; the D gene is possibly TRBD1 (5 bases). The CDR3 runs to 15 residues. V gave up 3 bases and J gave up 0 bases, with 14 bases separating them. Germline CDR1 reads SQVTM; CDR2 reads ANQGSEA. For the CDR3, the DNA is TGCAGCGTTGATATGGTTAAAGGGGACCAAGAGACCCAGTACTTC. This encodes CSVDMVKGDQETQYF.

The chain links TRBV6-2 or TRBV6-3 to TRBJ1-5, with D unresolved. Germline CDR1 reads MNHEY; CDR2 reads SVGEGT. V dropped 4 bases and J dropped 0 bases, with 13 bases sitting between them. The CDR3 extends over 16 amino acids. CDR3 loop: CASSWGEFYSNQPQHF. CDR3 coding DNA: TGTGCCAGCAGTTGGGGAGAATTTTATAGCAATCAGCCCCAGCATTTT.

The genes are TRBV30 and TRBJ2-7; D is perhaps TRBD2 (6 bases). Germline-derived CDR1 and CDR2 are GTSNPN and SVGIG (reference sequence). The CDR3 spans 13 residues. V was cut by 2 bases and J by 2 bases, with 10 bases left in between. CDR3 protein: CAWSPGLTYEQYF. As DNA, the CDR3 is TGTGCCTGGAGTCCGGGACTTACCTACGAGCAGTACTTC.

This clone was observed a few times. The chain combines TRBV30 with TRBJ2-1; TRBD2 agrees at 9 bases. The CDR3 spans 16 residues. Germline CDR1 GTSNPN, CDR2 SVGIG (reference sequence). With V trimmed by 0 bases and J by 3 bases, 6 bases remained unmatched. Here the CDR3 reads CAWSVPTSGIYNEQFF. The DNA of the CDR3 is TGTGCCTGGAGTGTACCGACTAGCGGTATCTACAATGAGCAGTTCTTC.